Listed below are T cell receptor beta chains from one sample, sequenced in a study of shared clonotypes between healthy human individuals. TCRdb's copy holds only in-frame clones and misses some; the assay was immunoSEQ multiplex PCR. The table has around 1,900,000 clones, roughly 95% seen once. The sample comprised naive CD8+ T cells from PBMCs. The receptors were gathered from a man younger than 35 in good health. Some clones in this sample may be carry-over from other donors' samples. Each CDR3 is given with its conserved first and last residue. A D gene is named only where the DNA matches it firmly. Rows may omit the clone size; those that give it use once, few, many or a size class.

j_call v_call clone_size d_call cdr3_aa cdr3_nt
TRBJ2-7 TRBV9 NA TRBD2 CASSVDGGRPYEQYF TGTGCCAGCAGCGTAGACGGGGGGAGACCCTACGAGCAGTACTTC
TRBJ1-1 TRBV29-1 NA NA CSVEVGWGAEAFF TGCAGCGTTGAGGTGGGTTGGGGGGCTGAAGCTTTCTTT
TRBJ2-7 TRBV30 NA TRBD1 CAWSQDRGHEQYF TGTGCCTGGAGTCAGGACAGGGGCCACGAGCAGTACTTC
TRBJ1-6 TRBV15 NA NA CATSRPRGNSPLHF TGTGCCACCAGCAGGCCTCGGGGTAATTCACCCCTCCACTTT
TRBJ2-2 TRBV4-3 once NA CASSQVRMNTGELFF TGCGCCAGCAGCCAAGTTCGGATGAACACCGGGGAGCTGTTTTTT
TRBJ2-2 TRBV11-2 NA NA CASSLGGTGELFF TGTGCCAGCAGCTTAGGAGGGACCGGGGAGCTGTTTTTT
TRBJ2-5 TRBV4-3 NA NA CASSQDRVRGGKTQYF TGCGCCAGCAGCCAAGATCGGGTCAGGGGGGGAAAGACCCAGTACTTC
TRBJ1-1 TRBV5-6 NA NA CASSIPTGNTEAFF TGTGCCAGCAGCATTCCGACAGGGAACACTGAAGCTTTCTTT
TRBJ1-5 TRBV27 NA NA CASSLTPFSNQPQHF TGTGCCAGCAGTTTAACTCCCTTTAGCAATCAGCCCCAGCATTTT
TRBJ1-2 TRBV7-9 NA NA CASSLGPSNYGYTF TGTGCCAGCAGCTTAGGTCCCAGTAACTATGGCTACACCTTC
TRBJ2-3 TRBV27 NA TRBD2 CASSTTSGDITDTQYF TGTGCCAGCAGTACGACTAGCGGGGATATCACAGATACGCAGTATTTT
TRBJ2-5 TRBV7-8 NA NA CASSTRETQYF TGTGCCAGCAGCACACGAGAGACCCAGTACTTC
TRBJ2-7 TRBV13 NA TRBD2 CASSPRRTSGPSIYEQYF TGTGCCAGCAGCCCAAGGCGGACTAGCGGACCTTCTATCTACGAGCAGTACTTC
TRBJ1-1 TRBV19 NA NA CASSIAGFTEAFF TGTGCCAGTAGTATAGCTGGATTCACTGAAGCTTTCTTT
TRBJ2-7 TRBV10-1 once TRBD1 CASSESGGLGHEQYF TGCGCCAGCAGTGAGTCAGGGGGCTTGGGACACGAGCAGTACTTC
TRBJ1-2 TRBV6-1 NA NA CASSFGLTEGYTF TGTGCCAGCAGCTTTGGGTTAACGGAAGGCTACACCTTC
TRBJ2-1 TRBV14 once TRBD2 CASSPRTSGVGWDEQFF TGTGCCAGCAGCCCAAGGACTAGCGGGGTGGGGTGGGATGAGCAGTTCTTC
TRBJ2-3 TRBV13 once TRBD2 CASSLSGAGSAEYF TGTGCCAGCAGCTTAAGCGGGGCTGGATCTGCAGAGTATTTT
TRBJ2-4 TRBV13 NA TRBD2 CASSPRGGGSKNIQYF TGTGCCAGCAGCCCCCGGGGGGGAGGTTCCAAAAACATTCAGTACTTC
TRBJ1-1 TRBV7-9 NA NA CASSLDYSEAFF TGTGCCAGCAGCTTAGACTACAGCGAAGCTTTCTTT
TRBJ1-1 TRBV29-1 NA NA CSPTIAVGGLNTEAFF TGCAGCCCAACTATTGCCGTCGGGGGCCTGAACACTGAAGCTTTCTTT
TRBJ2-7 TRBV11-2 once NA CASSPLGPGYEQYF TGTGCCAGCAGCCCCCTGGGCCCGGGCTACGAGCAGTACTTC
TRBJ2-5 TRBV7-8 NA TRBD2 CASSLSLAGGAETQYF TGTGCCAGCAGCTTATCCCTAGCGGGAGGCGCGGAGACCCAGTACTTC